This T cell receptor beta chain originates from a study of cytomegalovirus exposure and HLA in healthy donors (dated by TCRdb to about 2017). About the full investigation: A later analysis indicated that the 120 validation repertoires were generated on the platform also employed for the 650 to 850 repertoires of the first cohort. Besides the first cohort of 666 subjects, a separate validation cohort made up of 120 different subjects was used. The study was designed to test whether signatures of past pathogen exposure could be identified by cataloging public T cell receptors. High-throughput TCR immunosequencing, statistical association of individual TCRs with disease status, and machine learning were combined to predict cytomegalovirus infection status. Findings and caveats that apply to the study as a whole: The classifier was reported to diagnose cytomegalovirus status with high specificity and sensitivity in both the original and validation cohorts. A few of the identified cytomegalovirus-associated TCR beta chains were confirmed in vitro to be specific for cytomegalovirus antigens. According to the authors, the approach could potentially be generalized to other disease states and immunological phenotypes. Of the cluster scores, roughly 95% were above 0 in a later analysis, which found that TCRs clustered in the first cohort also tended to co-occur in the approximately 130 validation repertoires. Most TCR sequences were observed very rarely across donors, whereas some public TCRs were present in many individuals. A later analysis lacked HLA typing for the validation cohort, so it scored co-occurrence in that cohort across all 110 or so repertoires. The study listed over 150 TCR beta chains as associated with cytomegalovirus.

The library came from the immunoSEQ multiplex PCR assay. From the authors' description of their analysis: To diagnose cytomegalovirus status from the catalog of TCR beta chain sequences, a statistical classification framework was built. TCRdb took this table from immuneACCESS and kept in-frame rearrangements with V and J called. Such tables lack part of the clones; where checked against another copy, unresolved V genes explain under half of the gap, and the rest is unexplained. For V, J and clone size, that table is used; D and trimming come from the DNA. The table for this sample lists 90,000 to 150,000 clones; about 84% of them were counted only once. The ten largest make up around 5.1% of the sample. This clone has more than one count but fewer than ten. Its antigen is still unknown. The record has no base qualities; no much larger clone is one base away. V lost 6 bases and J lost 1 base, and the count of bases not matched to a germline gene is 4. From the cysteine up to the phenylalanine, the CDR3 has a length of 15 residues. Only the CDR3 portion is preserved as DNA: 45 bases, with reading frame beginning at the first base. In the germline V gene (reference sequence), CDR1 corresponds to SEHNR and CDR2 to FQNEAQ.

Donors formed part of the validation cohort, which comprised over a hundred subjects and was distinct from the first cohort of under 800 subjects. Recombination linked TRBV7-9 to TRBJ2-3, and TRBD2 aligns with 10 junction nucleotides. Material for sequencing was PBMCs. This sequence was found in a man aged 18 to 30 in good health and CMV-seronegative. The nucleotide sequence is TGTGCCAGCAGTTGGCTAGCGGGGGGCACAGATACGCAGTATTTT. It specifies CASSWLAGGTDTQYF.